This note documents a single T cell receptor beta chain sequence. The target antigen is unknown. This record belongs to a study of radiotherapy plus CTLA-4 blockade in lung cancer. For the study at large: Roughly 17% of patients responded objectively, and roughly 34% achieved disease control.

Overall study findings and caveats: In blood, tumor-derived TCR clones expanded after radiotherapy plus ipilimumab. Reportedly, early blood T cell clone dynamics best predicted response, with interferon-beta.

This CDR3 has 15 amino acids. Germline V gene data show CDR1 as MDHEN and CDR2 as SYDVKM. V trimming: 4 bases; J trimming: 5 bases; junction bases outside the gene matches: 11. Clones were read by immunoSEQ multiplex PCR, and TCRdb kept only the in-frame ones, dropping some. The sample includes approximately 47,000 clones, roughly 80% of them seen just once. The receptor was derived from a human donor with non-small cell lung cancer who had stable disease on radiotherapy plus ipilimumab. The chain links TRBV28 to TRBJ2-7; 7 bases align to TRBD1. The sequencing here drew on peripheral blood, taken from a patient treated with radiotherapy plus ipilimumab. CDR3 protein: CASSSHGEGADEQYF. Here the CDR3 DNA reads TGTGCCAGCAGTTCACACGGCGAGGGGGCGGACGAGCAGTACTTC.